This TCR beta chain was documented in a study of shared clonotypes between healthy human individuals. General observations from the study: In four donors, around 4.8% of naive CD4 clonotypes appeared in common.

The CDR3 loop spans 16 amino acids. Germline CDR1 is SGHNT and CDR2 is YYREEE (reference sequence). Trimming removed 2 bases at V and 8 bases at J, with 20 bases between. Assay: immunoSEQ multiplex PCR; the TCRdb copy retains only in-frame clones and omits some. The table includes about 1 million clones, approximately 70% detected once. With respect to this clone: Its target is unknown.

Sequencing used memory CD4+ T cells sorted from blood. Subset noted: CD45RA-negative fraction. This receptor was taken from a man between 18 and 35 years old in good health. The chain joins TRBV5-4 to TRBJ2-1, with D maybe TRBD2 (7 bases). CDR3 protein: CASSLNGGALSDEQFF. The DNA of the CDR3 is TGTGCCAGCAGCTTAAATGGGGGGGCCCTGTCCGATGAGCAGTTCTTC.